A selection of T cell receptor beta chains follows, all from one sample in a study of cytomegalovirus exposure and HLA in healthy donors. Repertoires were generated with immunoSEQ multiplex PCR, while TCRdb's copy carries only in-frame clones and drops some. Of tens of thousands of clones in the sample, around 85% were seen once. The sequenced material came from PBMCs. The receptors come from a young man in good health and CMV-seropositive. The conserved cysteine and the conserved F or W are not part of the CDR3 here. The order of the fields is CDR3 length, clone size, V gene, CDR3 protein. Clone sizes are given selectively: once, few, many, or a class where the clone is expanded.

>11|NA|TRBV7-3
ASSSGGETEAF
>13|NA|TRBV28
ASSSSGGHSYEQY
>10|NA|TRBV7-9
ASSLQGDTQY
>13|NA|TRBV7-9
ASSLVGREGDTQY
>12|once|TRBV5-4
ASSPEWGGDTQY
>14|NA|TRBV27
ASRILAGGDTDTQY
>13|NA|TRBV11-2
ASSLGTEMNTEAF
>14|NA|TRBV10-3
AISESLGIGTYEQY
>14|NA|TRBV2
ASSYSPLAGTGELF
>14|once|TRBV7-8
ASNKNRGMRPGELF
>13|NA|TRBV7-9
ASSGLAGSRGEQY
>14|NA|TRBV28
ASSSYLGTGSETQY
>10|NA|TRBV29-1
SVELTDYGYT
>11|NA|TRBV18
ASSPLDRGLYT
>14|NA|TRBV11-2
ASSLGLAGNQETQY
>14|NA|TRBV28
ASRPSTGGVGTEAF
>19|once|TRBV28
ASSPLPGQGAGVWRGTEAF
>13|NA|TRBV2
ASSAQTGGSEKLF
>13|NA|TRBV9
ASSARLGEANEQF
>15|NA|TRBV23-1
ASNSTVLIYSNQPQH
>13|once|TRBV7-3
ASSLGQGRDEKLF
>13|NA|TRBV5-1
ASSLVLAAYNEQF
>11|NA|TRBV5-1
ASSLGWYNEQF
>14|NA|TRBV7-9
ASSLVRGTGDNGYT
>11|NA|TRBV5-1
ASSLYVEREQF
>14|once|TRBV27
ASSVTGGWAGNTIY
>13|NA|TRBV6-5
ASSYFGGSYNEQF
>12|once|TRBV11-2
ASSLRPGTGELF
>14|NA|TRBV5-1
ASSLGLAGDVDTQY
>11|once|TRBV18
ASSPESTGELF
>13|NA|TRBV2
ASSEAWPGYQPQH
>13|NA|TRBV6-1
ASSEQALISHEQY
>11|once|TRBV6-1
ASRQQGEETQY
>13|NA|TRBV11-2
ASSLEGVTNEKLF
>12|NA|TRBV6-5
ASSYETPRDTQY
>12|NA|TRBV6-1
ATSRDRGSYEQY
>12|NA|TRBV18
ASSPPATGDGYT
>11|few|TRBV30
AWSVRGNQPQH
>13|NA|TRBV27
ASSPRGSGIYEQF
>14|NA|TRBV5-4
ASSSSTGQGWEKLF
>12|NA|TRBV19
ASTLGRGIYGYT
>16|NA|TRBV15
ATSRYATGVGYQETQY
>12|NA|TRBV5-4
ASSGGGSLNEQF
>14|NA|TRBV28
ASSFRRERNLNEQF
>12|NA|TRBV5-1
ASSLAGGSGELF
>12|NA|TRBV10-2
ATQTSGAQETQY